This TCR beta chain was profiled in a study of T cell clonality in common variable immunodeficiency. Trimming stripped 5 bases from V and 2 bases from J, with 4 bases between. Germline values: CDR1 ENHRY, CDR2 SYGVKD. The CDR3 totals 11 residues. This clone was counted many times. The read comes to an end 3 residues before the CDR3 does, leaving the germline J gene to fill in the end. Clones were sequenced by immunoSEQ multiplex PCR, and TCRdb holds only the in-frame ones, with some missing. The repertoire consists of tens of thousands of clones, none detected only once. Sequencing was performed on peripheral blood mononuclear cells. V is TRBV10-3 and J is TRBJ2-7; D remains ambiguous. The clonotype was recovered from a person aged 18 to 69 in good health. CDR3: CAISPAYEQYF. The sequenced part of the CDR3 DNA is TGTGCCATCAGTCCCGCCTACGAG.